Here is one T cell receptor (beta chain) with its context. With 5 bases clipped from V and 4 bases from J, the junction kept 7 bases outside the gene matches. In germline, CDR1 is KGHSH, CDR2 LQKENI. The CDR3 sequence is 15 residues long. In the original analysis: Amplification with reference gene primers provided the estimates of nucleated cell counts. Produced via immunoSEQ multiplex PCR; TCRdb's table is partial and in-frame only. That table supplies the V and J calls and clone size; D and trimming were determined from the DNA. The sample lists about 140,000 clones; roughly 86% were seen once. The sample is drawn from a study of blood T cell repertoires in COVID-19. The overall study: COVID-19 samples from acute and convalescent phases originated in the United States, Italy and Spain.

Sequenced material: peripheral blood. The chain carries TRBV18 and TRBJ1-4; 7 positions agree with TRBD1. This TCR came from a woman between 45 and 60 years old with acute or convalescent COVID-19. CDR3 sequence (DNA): TGTGCCAGCTCAACGCTGGACAGGCTTAATGAAAAACTGTTTTTT. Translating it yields CASSTLDRLNEKLFF.